The source of this T cell receptor (beta chain) is a study of T-cell reconstitution after alpha-beta-depleted transplantation in children. The CDR3 has 18 amino acids. V was clipped by 11 bases and J by 0 bases; unmatched bases: 19. Looked up from germline, CDR1 is SNHLY and CDR2 is FYNNEI. Study results and caveats: Reported findings indicate that, about two months after transplant, alpha-beta T cells came from several hundred expanded clones, which were derived from non-depleted graft cells. The origin of high day-60 TCRbeta diversity in some patients lay in surviving recipient T cells and thymic progenitors.

Unique molecular identifiers tagged the TCRbeta library. Via MiXCR, TCRdb re-called the PCR reads, giving one row per CDR3 protein. Of nearly 200,000 distinct CDR3 sequences in the sample, approximately 6.8% were seen once. This clonotype was detected many times. Its antigen is unknown. The sequence was obtained from a girl under three years old with combined immunodeficiency, due to receive a stem cell transplant. The material sequenced was PBMCs, taken before TCRalphabeta/CD19-depleted stem cell transplant. The rearrangement uses TRBV2 and TRBJ2-4; 7 bases line up with TRBD1. The CDR3 bases are TGTGCCTTCTGCCAGGACAGGCCCAACCTTTTAGCCAAAAACATTCAGTACTTC. Translated: CAFCQDRPNLLAKNIQYF.